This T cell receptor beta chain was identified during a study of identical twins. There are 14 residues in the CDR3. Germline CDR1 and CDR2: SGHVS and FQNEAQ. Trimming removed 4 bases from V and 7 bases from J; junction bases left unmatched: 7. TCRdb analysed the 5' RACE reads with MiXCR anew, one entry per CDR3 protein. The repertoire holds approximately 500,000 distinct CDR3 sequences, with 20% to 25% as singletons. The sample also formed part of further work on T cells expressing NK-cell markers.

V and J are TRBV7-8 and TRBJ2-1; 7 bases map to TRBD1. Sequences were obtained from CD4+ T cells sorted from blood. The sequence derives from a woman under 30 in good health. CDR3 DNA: TGTGCCAGCAGCTCCGACAGGGTTTGGAATGAGCAGTTCTTC. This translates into CASSSDRVWNEQFF.